The entry below gives a single T cell receptor beta chain sequence along with its context. Its antigen is unknown. Clones were sequenced by immunoSEQ multiplex PCR, and TCRdb holds only the in-frame ones, with some missing. The sample gives over 15,000 clones, around 79% of which show up once; around 2.1% is in the top ten. This specimen belongs to a study of PD-1 blockade in classical Hodgkin lymphoma. Study summary: Once every 2 weeks, patients received intravenous nivolumab at 3 mg/kg. General observations from the study: Newly diagnosed patients were said to have less baseline TCR diversity than healthy donors did. Diversity similar to that of newly diagnosed patients was seen at baseline in complete responders.

The germline CDR1 and CDR2 sequences are LNHDA and SQIVND (reference sequence). CDR3 length equals 13 residues. Trimming removed 9 bases from V and 0 bases from J, with 9 bases in between. Time point meaning: cycle 4 day 1 (C4D1), after more than 5 weeks of nivolumab. Each patient's relapse followed autologous stem cell transplantation, and brentuximab vedotin exposure varied. The CD4+ T cells used were purified from thawed PBMCs through magnetic negative selection. Sequenced material: CD4+ T cells from blood, taken before the fourth cycle of nivolumab. J is TRBJ1-3 and V is TRBV19, with D uncertain. This receptor was taken from a human donor with classical Hodgkin lymphoma. CDR3 DNA sequence: TGTGCCAGCGCCGTCTACTCTGGAAACACCATATATTTT. Translated: CASAVYSGNTIYF.